The entry below describes one T cell receptor (beta chain). Its matching antigen is unknown. Researchers reported sorting CD4+ naive, central memory, regulatory and stem cell-like memory cells via CD45RO/CCR7/CD25/CD127/CD95/CD27. This entry belongs to a study of beta chain features in type 1 diabetes. In the study overall: Taken together, all samples contributed 107,917,701 examined sorted cells. Points from the study as a whole: Insertions were fewer and deletions more numerous at VDJ junctions in type 1 diabetes patients. People with Type 1 diabetes carried modestly yet significantly shorter TCRB CDR3s in all four CD4+ subsets.

This CDR3 has 15 amino acids. The J segment lost 6 bases and the V segment lost 6 bases, leaving 14 bases of the junction unmatched. CDR1 and CDR2 (germline): SQVTM, ANQGSEA. Of the isolated RNA, all was reverse transcribed, and so the sequenced material was expressed TCRB transcripts. Sequencing used immunoSEQ multiplex PCR; TCRdb keeps in-frame clones, though not all of them. This table holds around 250,000 clones, roughly 13% found once. The rearrangement links TRBV29-1 to TRBJ1-2; 9 bases are a match to TRBD1. Sequencing input: naive CD4+ T cells from blood. The TCR sequence derives from a man aged 30 to 45 with type 1 diabetes. CDR3 sequence (DNA): TGCAGCGTGGCCCCCCGTCGACAGGGGGTCAATGGCTACACCTTC. Translating it yields CSVAPRRQGVNGYTF.